This T cell receptor (beta chain) emerged from a study of cytomegalovirus exposure and HLA in healthy donors. The CDR3 spans 18 residues. J was trimmed by 1 base and V by 1 base; bases with no gene match: 4. Germline V gives CDR1 SGHNT, CDR2 YYREEE (reference sequence). Primers included in the PCR were 60 Vbeta and 13 Jbeta primers. Authors' analysis steps: Later reanalysis found 80 million or so unique TCR beta chains, around 9.9 million of them shared. Repertoires were generated with immunoSEQ multiplex PCR, while TCRdb's copy carries only in-frame clones and drops some. V, J and clone size were drawn from that table, and D and trimming were deduced from the DNA. The table records over 100,000 clones, around 81% of them present only once. Regarding donors, all were healthy bone marrow donors.

The receptor was derived from a woman in her twenties or thirties in good health and CMV-seronegative. The chain recombines TRBV5-4 with TRBJ2-1, with 14 positions matching TRBD2. Sequences were obtained from PBMCs. CDR3 protein: CASSLTTSGRASYNEQFF. As DNA, the CDR3 is TGTGCCAGCAGCTTGACGACTAGCGGGAGGGCATCCTACAATGAGCAGTTCTTC.